This TCR beta chain is from a study of blood T cell repertoires in COVID-19. Study in general: Whether acute or convalescent, the COVID-19 samples came from the United States, Italy and Spain.

Assay used: immunoSEQ multiplex PCR; TCRdb lists only in-frame clones, some missing. The table lists some 74,000 clones, less than 85% of them singletons. Looked up from germline, CDR1 is SGDLS and CDR2 is YYNGEE. Trimming removed 0 bases at V and 0 bases at J, with 12 bases between. The CDR3 extends over 16 amino acids. This chain connects TRBV9 to TRBJ1-1; TRBD1 might be the D (5 bases). The receptor was derived from a woman at least 80 years old with acute or convalescent COVID-19. Sequencing was carried out using peripheral blood. This chain's CDR3 is CASSVGWGDMNTEAFF. The CDR3, as DNA: TGTGCCAGCAGCGTAGGATGGGGGGATATGAACACTGAAGCTTTCTTT. The full variable domain, in which reference TRBV9 and TRBJ1-1 provide the parts outside the CDR3, is DSGVTQTPKHLITATGQRVTLRCSPRSGDLSVYWYQQSLDQGLQFLIQYYNGEERAKGNILERFSAQQFPDLHSELNLSSLELGDSALYFCASSVGWGDMNTEAFFGQGTRLTVV.